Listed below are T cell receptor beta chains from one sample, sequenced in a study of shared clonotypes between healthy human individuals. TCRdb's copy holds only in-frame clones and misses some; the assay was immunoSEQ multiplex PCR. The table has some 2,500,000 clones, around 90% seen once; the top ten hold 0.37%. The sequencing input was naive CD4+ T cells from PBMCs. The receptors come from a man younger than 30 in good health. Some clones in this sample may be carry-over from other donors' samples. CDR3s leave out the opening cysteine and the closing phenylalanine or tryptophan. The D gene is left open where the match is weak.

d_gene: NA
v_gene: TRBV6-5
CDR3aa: ASRPPEANYGYT

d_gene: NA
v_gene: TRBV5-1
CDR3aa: ASSFEANYGYT

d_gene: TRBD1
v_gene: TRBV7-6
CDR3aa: ASSLRQGANTEAF

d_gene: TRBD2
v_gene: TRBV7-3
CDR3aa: ASSNGLAGDNEQF

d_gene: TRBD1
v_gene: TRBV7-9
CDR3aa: ASSPQGRTEAF

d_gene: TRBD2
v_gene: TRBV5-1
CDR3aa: ASSLLAGGPTDTQY

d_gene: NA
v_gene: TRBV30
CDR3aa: AWSSGGTQPQH

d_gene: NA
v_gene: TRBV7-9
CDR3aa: ASSADSGTDTQY

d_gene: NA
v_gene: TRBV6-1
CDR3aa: ASSEAGRPGRTQY

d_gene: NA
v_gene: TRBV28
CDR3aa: ASSLAGAPNQPQH

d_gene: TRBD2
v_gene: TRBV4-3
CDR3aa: ASSPIRTSIDEQY

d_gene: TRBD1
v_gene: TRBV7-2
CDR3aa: ASSFNRGRTEAF

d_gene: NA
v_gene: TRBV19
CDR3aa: ASSMQRAQSSYNEQF

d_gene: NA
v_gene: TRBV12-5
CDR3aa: ASMRVANEQF

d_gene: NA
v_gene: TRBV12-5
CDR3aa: ASGLVQDGYT

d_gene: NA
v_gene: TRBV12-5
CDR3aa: ASGLVGSDTQY

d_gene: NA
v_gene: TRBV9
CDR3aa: ASSVGVDEQF

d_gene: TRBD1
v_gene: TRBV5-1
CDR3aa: ASSSRTGRSTDTQY

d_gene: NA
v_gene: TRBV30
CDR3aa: AWSDPDLFRGAEAF

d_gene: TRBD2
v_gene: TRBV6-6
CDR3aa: ASSYELAEGSGELF

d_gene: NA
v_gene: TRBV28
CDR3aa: ASSSLQGINYGYT

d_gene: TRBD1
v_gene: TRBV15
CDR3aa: ATSRGQPDEKLF

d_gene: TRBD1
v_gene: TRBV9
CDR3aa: ASSTWTGEGETQY

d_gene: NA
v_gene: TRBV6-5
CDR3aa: ASSASRGAGGY

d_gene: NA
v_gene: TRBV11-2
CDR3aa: ASSLIGRGTSDTQY

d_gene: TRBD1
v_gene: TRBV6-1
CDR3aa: ASSRTGGTYGYT

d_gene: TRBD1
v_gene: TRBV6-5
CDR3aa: ASSYYTGAAPEQY

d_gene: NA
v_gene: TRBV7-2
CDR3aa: ASSLAPSRELF

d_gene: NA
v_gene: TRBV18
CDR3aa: ASSPQVTPYEQY

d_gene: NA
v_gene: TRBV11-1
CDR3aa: ASSFQGITEAF

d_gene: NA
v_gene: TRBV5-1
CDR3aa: ASSYQGGETQY

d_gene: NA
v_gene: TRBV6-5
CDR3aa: ASSRDTYEQY

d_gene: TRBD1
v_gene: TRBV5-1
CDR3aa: ASSLGQGGNTIY

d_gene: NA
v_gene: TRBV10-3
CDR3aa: AISERQPPDTQY

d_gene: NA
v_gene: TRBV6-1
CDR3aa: ASSLATNEKLF

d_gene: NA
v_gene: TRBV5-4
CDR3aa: ASSLAETARGLEY

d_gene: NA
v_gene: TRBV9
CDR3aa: ASSVDWVSTGELF

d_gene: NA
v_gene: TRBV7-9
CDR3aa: ASSLGLGDGTYGYT

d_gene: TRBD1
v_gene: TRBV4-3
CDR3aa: ASSQEGDRGYTGELF

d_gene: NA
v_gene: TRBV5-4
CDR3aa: ASSFGRGNEQY

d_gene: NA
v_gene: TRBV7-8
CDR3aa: ASSLRVFQYGYT

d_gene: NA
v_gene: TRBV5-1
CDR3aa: ASSRVGEDTQY

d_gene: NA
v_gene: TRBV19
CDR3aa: ASNYWGGGQPQH

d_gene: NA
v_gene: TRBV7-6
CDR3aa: ASSSRDGYEQY

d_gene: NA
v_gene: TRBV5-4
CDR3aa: ASSLAARGSYT

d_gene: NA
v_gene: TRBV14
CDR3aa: ASSHPRGGGRYNEQF

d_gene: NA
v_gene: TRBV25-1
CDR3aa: ASSPRAPRYGYT

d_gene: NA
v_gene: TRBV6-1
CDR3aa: ASSDLGGPGANVLT

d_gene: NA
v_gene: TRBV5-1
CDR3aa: ASSLGRGYYNEQF

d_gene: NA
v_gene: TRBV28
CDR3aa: ASSFVRRRDGADTQY

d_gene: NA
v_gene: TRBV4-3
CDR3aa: ASSQARQNLNYGYT

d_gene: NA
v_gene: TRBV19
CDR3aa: ASSNVGAGNQPQH

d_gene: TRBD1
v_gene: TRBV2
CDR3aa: ASSQQGPLQPQH

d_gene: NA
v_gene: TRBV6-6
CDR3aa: ASSHPRGGSNNEQF